The source of this T cell receptor (beta chain) is a study of T-cell reconstitution after alpha-beta-depleted transplantation in children. A TCRbeta library incorporating unique molecular identifiers was prepared. TCRdb ran MiXCR on the PCR reads and lists one entry per CDR3 protein. The sample consists of around 480,000 distinct CDR3 sequences, roughly 33% of them appearing once. A few counts support this clonotype. V lost 4 bases to trimming and J lost 0 bases, with 8 bases between them. This CDR3 region has 13 residues. Germline V gives CDR1 DFQATT, CDR2 SNEGSKA (reference sequence). Sample: PBMCs from the stem cell graft donor, taken from the stem cell graft. The receptor's source is a human donor who donated a stem cell graft to a child with aplastic anemia. This rearrangement joins TRBV20-1 to TRBJ2-3; D is perhaps TRBD2 (5 bases). CDR3 in DNA: TGCAGTGCTAAGCGGTATAGCACAGATACGCAGTATTTT. Residues: CSAKRYSTDTQYF.